The clone carrying this T cell receptor (beta chain) was recorded only once. Its antigen is unidentified. This sample's time point: pre-treatment sample, taken before nivolumab and TIL therapy. Germline V lookup: CDR1 SGHKS, CDR2 YYEKEE (reference sequence). This CDR3 spans 14 amino acids. The J segment lost 7 bases and the V segment lost 3 bases, leaving 6 bases of the junction unmatched. These data are taken from a study of TIL therapy for anti-PD-1-resistant metastatic lung cancer. Study context: Patients then received nivolumab; progressors got lymphodepletion, TIL and IL-2.

Study-level findings and limits: After infusion, TIL clonotypes partly replaced peripheral T cells and declined over months.

The immunoSEQ assay was v3. The data were produced by immunoSEQ multiplex PCR, yet TCRdb's version contains in-frame clones alone and is incomplete. The sample holds under 60,000 clones, 86% seen once. This receptor was identified in a person aged 25-85 years with non-small cell lung cancer. The specimen was blood, collected at baseline. This chain connects TRBV5-5 to TRBJ2-4; 8 positions agree with TRBD1. CDR3: CASSYSGGRNIQYF. CDR3 nucleotides: TGTGCCAGCAGCTACTCAGGGGGCAGGAACATTCAGTACTTC.